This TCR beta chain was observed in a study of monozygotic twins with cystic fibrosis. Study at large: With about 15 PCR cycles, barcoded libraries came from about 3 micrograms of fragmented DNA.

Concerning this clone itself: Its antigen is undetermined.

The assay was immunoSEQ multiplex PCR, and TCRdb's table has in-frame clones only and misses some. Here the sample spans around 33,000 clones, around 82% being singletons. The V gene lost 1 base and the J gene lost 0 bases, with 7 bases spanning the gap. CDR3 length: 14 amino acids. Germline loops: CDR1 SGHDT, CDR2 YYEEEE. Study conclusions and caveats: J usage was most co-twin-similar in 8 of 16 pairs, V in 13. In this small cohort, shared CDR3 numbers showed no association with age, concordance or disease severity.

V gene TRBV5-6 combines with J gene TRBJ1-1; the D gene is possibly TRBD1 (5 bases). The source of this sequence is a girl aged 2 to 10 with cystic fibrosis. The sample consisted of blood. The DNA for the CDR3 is TGTGCCAGCAGCTTGAAGGGGTTGAACACTGAAGCTTTCTTT. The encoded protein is CASSLKGLNTEAFF.